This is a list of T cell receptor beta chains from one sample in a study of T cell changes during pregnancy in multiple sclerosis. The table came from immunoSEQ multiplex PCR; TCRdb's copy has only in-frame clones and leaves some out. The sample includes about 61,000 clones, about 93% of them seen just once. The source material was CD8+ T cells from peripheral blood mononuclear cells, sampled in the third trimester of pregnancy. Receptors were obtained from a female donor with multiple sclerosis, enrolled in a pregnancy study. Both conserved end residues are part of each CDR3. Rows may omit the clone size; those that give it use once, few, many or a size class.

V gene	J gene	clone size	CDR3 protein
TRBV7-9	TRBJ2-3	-	CASSFNSRREGRTDTQYF
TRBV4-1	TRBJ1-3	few	CASSQAGGFGGNTIYF
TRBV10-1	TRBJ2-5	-	CASRESGTSGPQYF
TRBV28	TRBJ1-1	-	CASSLIQGSSYMNTEAFF
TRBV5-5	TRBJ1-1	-	CASSWDMNTEAFF
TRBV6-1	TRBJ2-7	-	CASRGEPSYEQYF
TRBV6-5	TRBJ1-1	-	CASSYGGSEAFF
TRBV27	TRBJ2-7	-	CACGLGSEQYF
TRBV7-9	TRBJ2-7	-	CASSPARGESSYEQYF
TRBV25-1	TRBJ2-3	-	CASSDVFTGPTDTQYF
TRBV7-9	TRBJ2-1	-	CASSDSLPLDRPYNEQFF
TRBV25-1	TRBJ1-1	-	CASNQGLNTEAFF
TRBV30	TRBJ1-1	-	CATNGGTEAFF
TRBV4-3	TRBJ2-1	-	CASSQAAGGSEQFF
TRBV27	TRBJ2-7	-	CASSLSWGLAGYEQYF
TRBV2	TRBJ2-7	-	CASSTGGYEQYF
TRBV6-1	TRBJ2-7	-	CASSAEGSSSYEQYF
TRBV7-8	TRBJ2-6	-	CASSLGGLGANVLTF
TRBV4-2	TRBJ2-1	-	CASSPTEGELQFF
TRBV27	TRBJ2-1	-	CASSLRPSSYNEQFF
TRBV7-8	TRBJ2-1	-	CASSLSGTGVISSYNEQFF
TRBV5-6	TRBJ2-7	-	CASSLLQIEQYF
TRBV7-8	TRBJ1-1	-	CASSLGRGEWDTEAFF
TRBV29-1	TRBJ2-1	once	CSVPPPGTVIYNEQFF
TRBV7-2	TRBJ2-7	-	CASSSGLARHEQYF
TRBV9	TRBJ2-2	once	CASSPSEYSNTGELFF
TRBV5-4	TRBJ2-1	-	CASSSGTPRDEQFF
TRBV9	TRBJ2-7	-	CASSEQTGTYEQYF